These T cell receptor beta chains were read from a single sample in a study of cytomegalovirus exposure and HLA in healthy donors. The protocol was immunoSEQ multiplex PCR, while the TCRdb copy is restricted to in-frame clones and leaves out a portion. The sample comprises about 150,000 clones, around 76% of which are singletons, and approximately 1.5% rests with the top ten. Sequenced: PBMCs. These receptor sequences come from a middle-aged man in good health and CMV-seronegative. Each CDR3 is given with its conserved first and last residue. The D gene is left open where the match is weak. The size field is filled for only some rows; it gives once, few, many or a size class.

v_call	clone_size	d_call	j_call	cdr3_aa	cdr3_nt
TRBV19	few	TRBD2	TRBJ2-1	CASSMTGGRNEQFF	TGTGCCAGTAGTATGACGGGAGGCCGCAATGAGCAGTTCTTC
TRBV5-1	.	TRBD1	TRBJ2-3	CASSLASGGKDTQYF	TGCGCCAGCAGCTTGGCCTCAGGGGGCAAAGATACGCAGTATTTT
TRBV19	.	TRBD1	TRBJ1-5	CASNRDSGKPQHF	TGTGCCAGTAACCGGGACAGCGGTAAGCCCCAGCATTTT
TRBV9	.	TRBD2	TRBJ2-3	CASSGTSGRFTDTQYF	TGTGCCAGCAGCGGTACTAGCGGGAGGTTCACAGATACGCAGTATTTT
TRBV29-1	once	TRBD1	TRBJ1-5	CSVGGQGGHQPQHF	TGCAGCGTTGGAGGCCAGGGGGGACATCAGCCCCAGCATTTT
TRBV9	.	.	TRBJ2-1	CASSLRYNEQFF	TGTGCCAGCAGCCTACGATACAATGAGCAGTTCTTC
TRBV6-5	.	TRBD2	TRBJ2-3	CASSPGLAVTDTQYF	TGTGCCAGCAGCCCCGGACTAGCGGTCACAGATACGCAGTATTTT
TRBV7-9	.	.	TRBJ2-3	CASSWGTRKDF	TGTGCCAGCAGCTGGGGGACAAGAAAGGATTTT
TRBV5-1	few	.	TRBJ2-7	CASGAQVGRDFYEQYF	TGCGCCAGCGGGGCGCAGGTCGGACGGGACTTCTACGAGCAGTACTTC
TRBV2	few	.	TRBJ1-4	CASSEGSATNEKLFF	TGTGCCAGCAGTGAAGGTTCTGCAACTAATGAAAAACTGTTTTTT
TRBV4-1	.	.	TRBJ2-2	CASSQVGGNGELFF	TGCGCCAGCAGCCAAGTCGGGGGAAACGGTGAGCTGTTTTTT
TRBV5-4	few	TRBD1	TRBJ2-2	CASSWDRNTGELFF	TGTGCCAGCAGCTGGGACAGGAACACCGGGGAGCTGTTTTTT
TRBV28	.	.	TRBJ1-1	CASSPDSTEAFF	TGTGCCAGCAGCCCGGACAGCACTGAAGCTTTCTTT
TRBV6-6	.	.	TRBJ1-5	CASTKQGQPQHF	TGTGCCAGCACCAAACAGGGTCAGCCCCAGCATTTT
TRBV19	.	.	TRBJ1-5	CASSIDRLFGQPQHF	TGTGCCAGTAGTATAGATCGGTTGTTCGGGCAGCCCCAGCATTTT
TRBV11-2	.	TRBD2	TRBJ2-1	CASSPAGTSGPNEQFF	TGTGCCAGCAGCCCAGCCGGGACTAGCGGGCCAAATGAGCAGTTCTTC
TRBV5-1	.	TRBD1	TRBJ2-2	CASSFDRGLTGELFF	TGCGCCAGCAGCTTCGACAGGGGGCTCACCGGGGAGCTGTTTTTT
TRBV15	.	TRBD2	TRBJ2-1	CATSRDREAGPTYNEQFF	TGTGCCACCAGCAGAGATCGGGAGGCGGGGCCCACCTACAATGAGCAGTTCTTC